This T cell receptor (beta chain) originates from a study of blood T cells in healthy people across ages. Through a sample-barcoded 5' primer and a J-beta primer mix, a second PCR was run for roughly 6 to 12 cycles. Each CDR3 protein is one row after TCRdb ran MiXCR on the 5' RACE reads. The data contain over 600,000 distinct CDR3 sequences, about half of them singletons. Whole-study findings and limits: In long-lived donors, naive CD4+ cell counts and diversity exceeded those of aged donors.

The CDR3 contains 15 residues. From germline, CDR1 is SGHKS and CDR2 YYEKEE (reference sequence). V gave up 2 bases and J gave up 7 bases; unmatched junction bases: 4. In regard to this clonotype: Antigen unknown.

This sequence joins TRBV5-5 and TRBJ1-6; TRBD1 aligns across 9 bases. Sequencing was performed on blood. This TCR was recovered from an elderly man in good health. CDR3 DNA: TGTGCCAGCAGCTTACAGGGGGCATGGAATTCACCCCTCCACTTT. It encodes CASSLQGAWNSPLHF. Filled out from reference TRBV5-5 and TRBJ1-6, the complete variable domain reads DAGVTQSPTHLIKTRGQQVTLRCSPISGHKSVSWYQQVLGQGPQFIFQYYEKEERGRGNFPDRFSARQFPNYSSELNVNALLLGDSALYLCASSLQGAWNSPLHFGNGTRLTVT.